This T cell receptor (beta chain) was identified in a study of STAT5B mutations in CD4+ large granular lymphocyte leukemia. This clone was seen a few times. This CDR3 has 12 residues. Trimming removed 8 bases from V and 9 bases from J, with 15 bases in between. Looked up from germline, CDR1 is LNHDA and CDR2 is SQIVND (reference sequence). TCRdb keeps only in-frame clones here, not all; method: immunoSEQ multiplex PCR. The data show some 40,000 clones, 70% to 90% seen once. The receptor comes from a human donor in good health. Sequences were obtained from CD4+ T cells from blood buffy coats. The chain combines TRBV19 with TRBJ2-3; D perhaps matches TRBD2 (6 bases). The CDR3 reads CASGGGGRTQYF. CDR3 DNA sequence: TGTGCCAGTGGGGGAGGCGGGCGAACGCAGTATTTT.